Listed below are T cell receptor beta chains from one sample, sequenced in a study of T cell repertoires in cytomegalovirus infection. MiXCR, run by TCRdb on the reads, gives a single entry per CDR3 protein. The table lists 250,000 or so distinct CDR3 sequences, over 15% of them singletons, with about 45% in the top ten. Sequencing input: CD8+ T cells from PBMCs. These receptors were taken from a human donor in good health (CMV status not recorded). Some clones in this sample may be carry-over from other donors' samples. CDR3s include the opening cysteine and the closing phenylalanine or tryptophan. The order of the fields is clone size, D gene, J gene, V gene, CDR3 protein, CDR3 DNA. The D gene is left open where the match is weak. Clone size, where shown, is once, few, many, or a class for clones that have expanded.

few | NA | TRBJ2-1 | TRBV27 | CASRLAGAVDNEQFF | TGTGCCAGCAGGTTGGCGGGGGCTGTAGACAATGAGCAGTTCTTC
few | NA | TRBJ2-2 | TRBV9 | CASSVAVANGELFF | TGTGCCAGCAGCGTAGCTGTAGCTAACGGGGAGCTGTTTTTT
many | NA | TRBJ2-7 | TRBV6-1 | CASNLMGEQYF | TGTGCCAGCAATCTCATGGGCGAGCAGTACTTC
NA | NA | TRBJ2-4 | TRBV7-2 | CASSLARGVAKNIQYF | TGTGCCAGCAGCTTAGCGAGAGGGGTAGCCAAAAACATTCAGTACTTC
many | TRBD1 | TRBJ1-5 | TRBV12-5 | CASGGNRGKSNQPQHF | TGTGCTAGTGGTGGGAACAGGGGGAAGAGCAATCAGCCCCAGCATTTT
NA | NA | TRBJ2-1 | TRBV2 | CASSAVYNEQFF | TGTGCCAGCAGTGCAGTCTACAATGAGCAGTTCTTC
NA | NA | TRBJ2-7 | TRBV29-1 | CSVVFGVSLTYEQYF | TGCAGCGTTGTTTTTGGGGTCAGCCTGACCTACGAGCAGTACTTC
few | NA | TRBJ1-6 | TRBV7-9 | CASTSLGDNSPLHF | TGTGCCAGCACCTCCCTGGGCGATAATTCACCCCTCCACTTT
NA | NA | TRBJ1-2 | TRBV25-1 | CASSELDHYYGYTF | TGTGCCAGCAGTGAATTAGACCATTATTATGGCTACACCTTC
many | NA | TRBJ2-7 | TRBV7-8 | CASSGLSYEQYF | TGTGCCAGCTCTGGACTTTCCTACGAGCAGTACTTC
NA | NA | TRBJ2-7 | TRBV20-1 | CSASGGSYEQYF | TGCAGTGCTAGCGGGGGTAGCTACGAGCAGTACTTC
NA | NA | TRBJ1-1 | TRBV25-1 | CASSVRQNTEAFF | TGTGCCAGCAGTGTGAGACAGAACACTGAAGCTTTCTTT
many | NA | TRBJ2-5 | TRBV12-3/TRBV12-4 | CASTSSGPLETQYF | TGTGCCAGCACCTCGTCGGGGCCTTTGGAGACCCAGTACTTC
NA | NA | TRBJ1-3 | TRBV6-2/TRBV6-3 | CASSTGTVNTIYF | TGTGCCAGCAGCACCGGGACGGTGAACACCATATATTTT